The entry below gives a single T cell receptor beta chain sequence along with its context. The antigen is not known. Relative to the germline gene, one junction end is altered; a read error may explain this. This entry is derived from a study of cytomegalovirus exposure and HLA in healthy donors. The donors gave bone marrow, and they were healthy. Per germline, CDR1 SEHNR and CDR2 FQNEAQ (reference sequence). The CDR3 length is 13 residues. Primers for the PCR totalled 60 Vbeta and 13 Jbeta. Some clones are missing from TCRdb's copy, which holds only in-frame ones; the method was immunoSEQ multiplex PCR. Here the sample spans about 130,000 clones, over 75% being singletons. Findings of the study overall: Clonal expansion, a later analysis showed, was greater in HLA-associated TCR beta chains than in equally common others. TCR beta chain V- and J-gene trimming was linked, in a later analysis, to a missense variant in DCLRE1C.

Material for sequencing was PBMCs. J is TRBJ2-5 and V is TRBV7-9; no clear D. The clonotype comes from a male donor in good health and CMV-seropositive. CDR3 DNA sequence: TGTTCCAGCAGCTTAGTTGGCAGAGAGACCCAGTACTTC. This encodes CSSSLVGRETQYF.